Detailed here is one T cell receptor (beta chain). Its antigen remains unknown. The sample's treatment: 15 to 20 received Ad26.COV2.S at low or high dose, single or two shots; roughly five received placebo; per-sample allocation not given. Sampling took place 63 days after the first vaccine or placebo injection. What was given as vaccine was an Ad26 vector encoding Wuhan-strain SARS-CoV-2 spike. Assay: immunoSEQ multiplex PCR; the TCRdb copy retains only in-frame clones and omits some. This table holds about 480,000 clones, about 83% found once. The sample originates from a study of Ad26.COV2.S vaccination and SARS-CoV-2 variants. Study-level background: Once or twice, 56 days apart, Ad26.COV2.S was delivered intramuscularly. Study-level points and caveats: Vaccine recipients posted higher spike-specific TCR breadth than their placebo counterparts. Vaccine and placebo recipients had comparable breadth of non-spike TCRs.

Germline CDR1 SGHTS, CDR2 YDEGEE. The J segment lost 4 bases and the V segment lost 0 bases, leaving 8 bases of the junction unmatched. This CDR3 has 17 amino acids. Sequencing used peripheral blood, obtained in a trial of Ad26.COV2.S vaccine versus placebo. This receptor was taken from a person between 18 and 59 years old who received the Ad26.COV2.S COVID-19 vaccine or a placebo. The J gene is TRBJ2-3, the V gene TRBV5-8; TRBD2 matches 10 bases. Here the CDR3 reads CASSLAGLAGVADTQYF. For the CDR3, the DNA is TGTGCCAGCAGCTTGGCGGGGCTAGCGGGAGTCGCAGATACGCAGTATTTT.